This T cell receptor (beta chain) was captured by sequencing in a study of blood T cell repertoires in COVID-19. Sequencing used immunoSEQ multiplex PCR; TCRdb keeps in-frame clones, though not all of them. Seen here are some 14,000 clones, around four fifths observed once, and the top ten hold about 18%. What was sequenced was peripheral blood. The origin of this receptor is a man aged 40-49 years with active or convalescent COVID-19.

CDR3 in DNA: TGTGCCATCAGTGAGTCATGGGGGGGAAGCCGCAATCAGCCCCAGCATTTT. Protein product: CAISESWGGSRNQPQHF. The J gene is TRBJ1-5, the V gene TRBV10-3, with D possibly TRBD1 on 5 matching bases. Germline loops: CDR1 ENHRY, CDR2 SYGVKD. Trimming cost V 0 bases and J 2 bases, with 14 bases left between them. The length of the CDR3 is 17 residues.